The clone carrying this TCR beta chain was found many times. Antigen specificity is unknown. With 7 bases removed from V and 7 bases from J, the gap between germline ends came to 11 bases. Germline V gives CDR1 SEHNR, CDR2 FQNEAQ (reference sequence). This CDR3 region has 12 residues. TCRdb re-called the reads through MiXCR, storing one row per CDR3 protein. In the table there are 300,000 to 450,000 distinct CDR3 sequences, less than 20% of which are singletons. This record comes from a study of T cell repertoires in cytomegalovirus infection. In the study overall: Through public TCR beta signatures, both CMV infection and matching HLA type were indicated.

Study results and limitations: What dominated the ex vivo response were HLA-C-restricted CMV-specific TCR beta clonotypes.

The chain couples TRBV7-9 to TRBJ2-1; D gene ambiguous. Sequencing was carried out using PBMCs. This receptor was obtained from a human donor in good health (CMV status not recorded). Some clones in this sample may be carry-over from other donors' samples. The CDR3 reads CASITMGNEQFF. The CDR3 DNA reads TGTGCCAGCATTACTATGGGGAATGAGCAGTTCTTC.